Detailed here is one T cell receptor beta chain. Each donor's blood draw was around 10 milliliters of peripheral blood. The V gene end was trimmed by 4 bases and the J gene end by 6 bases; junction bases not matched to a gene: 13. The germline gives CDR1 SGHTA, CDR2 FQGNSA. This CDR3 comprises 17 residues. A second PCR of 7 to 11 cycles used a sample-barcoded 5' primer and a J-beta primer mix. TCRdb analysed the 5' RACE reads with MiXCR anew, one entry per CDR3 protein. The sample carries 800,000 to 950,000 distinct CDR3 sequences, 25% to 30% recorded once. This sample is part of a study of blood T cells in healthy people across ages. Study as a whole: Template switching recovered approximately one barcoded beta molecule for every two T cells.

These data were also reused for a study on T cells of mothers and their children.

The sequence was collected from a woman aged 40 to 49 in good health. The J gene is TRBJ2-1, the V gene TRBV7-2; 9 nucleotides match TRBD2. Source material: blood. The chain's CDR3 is CASSSAAGGWEINEQFF. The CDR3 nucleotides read TGTGCCAGCAGCTCTGCAGCGGGGGGCTGGGAGATCAATGAGCAGTTCTTC.